Listed here are 17 T cell receptor beta chains from one sample, sequenced in a study of spatial heterogeneity in lung cancer. Time point noted: blood at routine non-recurrence follow-up after resection. TCRdb recomputed calls from the 5' RACE reads with MiXCR, one row per CDR3 protein. Of about 36,000 distinct CDR3 sequences in the sample, 6% to 9.5% were seen once. Sequenced material: PBMCs, taken at follow-up. These receptor sequences come from a male donor with early-stage non-small cell lung cancer.

CDR3 region: CASRLNRAGEQFF. The CDR3 coding sequence is TGTGCAAGTCGCTTAAATCGGGCCGGAGAGCAGTTCTTC. J is TRBJ2-1 and V is TRBV12-2; TRBD2, the table's D call, was not compared with the DNA. TRBV12-2 is shown as a pseudogene. The CDR3 totals 13 residues.

This clonotype was seen repeatedly, ten times or more. This chain connects TRBV5-4 to TRBJ2-7; 11 bases map to TRBD2. Germline V gene data show CDR1 as SGHNT and CDR2 as YYREEE (reference sequence). This CDR3 is 14 amino acids long. V shed 6 bases and J 4 bases; nucleotides not matched to a gene: 6. CDR3 loop: CASKLAGAPYEQYF. For the CDR3, the DNA is TGTGCCAGCAAACTAGCGGGGGCTCCTTACGAGCAGTACTTC.

This clonotype came up many times. This chain joins TRBV12-3 or TRBV12-4 and TRBJ2-7; D might be TRBD1 (5 bases). V shed 4 bases and J shed 5 bases, with 15 bases lying between them. CDR3 length equals 14 residues. This chain's CDR3 is CASSWGVVADEQYF. CDR3 in DNA: TGTGCCAGCAGTTGGGGCGTTGTAGCCGACGAGCAGTACTTC.

This clonotype was seen repeatedly, ten times or more. The chain is built from TRBV7-9 and TRBJ1-1, with a weak D call TRBD1 (5 bases). V lost 10 bases, J lost 1 base, and 7 bases lay in between. The CDR3 spans 11 residues. Germline CDR1 SEHNR, CDR2 FQNEAQ (reference sequence). The CDR3 bases are TGTGCCATCGGACAGAACACTGAAGCTTTCTTT. This codes for CAIGQNTEAFF.

This clonotype was counted at least ten times. The chain couples TRBV12-3 or TRBV12-4 to TRBJ2-5; TRBD1 matches at 9 bases. This CDR3 contains 15 residues. V lost 5 bases to trimming and J lost 3 bases; unmatched junction nucleotides: 7. CDR3 sequence: CASSPGTGMKETQYF. For the CDR3, the DNA is TGTGCCAGCAGTCCCGGGACAGGGATGAAAGAGACCCAGTACTTC.

This clonotype showed up many times. This chain connects TRBV7-6 to TRBJ2-7, with 10 bases that match TRBD1. With 0 bases clipped from V and 3 bases from J, the junction kept 5 bases outside the gene matches. The CDR3 is made up of 16 amino acids. Germline V gene data show CDR1 as SGHVS and CDR2 as FNYEAQ. Here the CDR3 DNA reads TGTGCCAGCAGCTTAGCGCAAGACAGGGGGCACTACGAGCAGTACTTC. It encodes CASSLAQDRGHYEQYF.

Ten or more counts support this clonotype. V gene TRBV7-2 combines with J gene TRBJ2-7; D remains ambiguous. This CDR3 region has 16 residues. The V and J ends lost 5 bases and 1 base respectively, with 18 bases between them. From germline, CDR1 is SGHTA and CDR2 FQGNSA. CDR3 in amino acids: CASSLRFGEGSYEQYF. The CDR3 nucleotides are TGTGCCAGCAGCCTCCGATTTGGGGAAGGGTCCTACGAGCAGTACTTC. The whole variable domain, filled in from reference TRBV7-2 and TRBJ2-7, reads GAGVSQSPSNKVTEKGKDVELRCDPISGHTALYWYRQSLGQGLEFLIYFQGNSAPDKSGLPSDRFSAERTGGSVSTLTIQRTQQEDSAVYLCASSLRFGEGSYEQYFGPGTRLTVT.

This clonotype was seen at least ten times. The V gene is TRBV6-1, the J gene TRBJ1-1; no reliable D call. V lost 2 bases and J lost 1, with 5 bases in between. Germline V gene sequence: CDR1 MNHNS, CDR2 SASEGT. The CDR3 totals 13 residues. The chain's CDR3 is CASSEHGNTEAFF. The CDR3 DNA follows: TGTGCCAGCAGTGAACACGGGAACACTGAAGCTTTCTTT.

The sample holds a few counts of this clonotype. The J gene is TRBJ1-2, the V gene TRBV5-1; 7 bases are shared with TRBD1. Germline CDR1 SGHRS, CDR2 YFSETQ. V lost 4 bases to trimming and J lost 2 bases; unmatched junction nucleotides: 8. The CDR3 length is 15 residues. CDR3 in DNA: TGCGCCAGCAGCCCCCAGGGGGGGCCCAACTATGGCTACACCTTC. Amino acid sequence: CASSPQGGPNYGYTF.

The sample holds many counts of this clonotype. The gene calls are TRBV6-6 and TRBJ1-1; D call uncertain. Trimming took off 8 bases at V and 11 bases at J, with 9 bases between the two ends. This CDR3 has 9 amino acids. Germline CDR1 MNHNY, CDR2 SVGAGI (reference sequence). The CDR3, as DNA: TGTGCCAGCGGTGCCGCGGCTTTCTTT. This sequence encodes CASGAAAFF.

This clonotype was seen many times. CDR3 region: CASSYRGFSGNTIYF. CDR3 nucleotide sequence: TGTGCCAGCAGTTATCGGGGGTTTTCTGGAAACACCATATATTTT. The chain uses TRBV6-5 and TRBJ1-3; TRBD1 might be the D (5 bases). V was cut by 3 bases and J by 1 base, with 10 bases left in between. Germline V gene data show CDR1 as MNHEY and CDR2 as SVGAGI. This CDR3 is built from 15 residues.

This clonotype was observed at least ten times. The chain is built from TRBV27 and TRBJ2-5; D is perhaps TRBD2 (5 bases). Germline CDR1 is MNHEY and CDR2 is SMNVEV (reference sequence). V was clipped by 2 bases and J by 3 bases, with 7 bases between them. The CDR3 is 13 residues long. CDR3 sequence: CASSLRGEETQYF. DNA for the CDR3: TGTGCCAGCAGTTTACGGGGAGAAGAGACCCAGTACTTC.

In its sample, this clonotype was seen once. The rearrangement links TRBV20-1 to TRBJ1-6; possible D gene TRBD1, 6 bases. Germline V gene data show CDR1 as DFQATT and CDR2 as SNEGSKA (reference sequence). Trimming left V 6 bases short and J 7 bases short, with 22 bases between. The CDR3 sequence is 16 residues long. The CDR3 nucleotides are TGCAGTGCCCTTCGCATAGGGGGAATTCGAAATTCACCCCTCCACTTT. Translating gives CSALRIGGIRNSPLHF.

The V call is TRBV7-8, the J call TRBJ2-1; D remains ambiguous. The CDR3 runs 11 residues. The germline V and J ends were trimmed by 4 bases and 6 bases, with 4 bases remaining between them. Germline CDR1 SGHVS, CDR2 FQNEAQ. The CDR3 DNA is TGTGCCAGCAGCTACACCAATGAGCAGTTCTTC. This encodes CASSYTNEQFF.

This clonotype was counted many times. The chain recombines TRBV5-1 with TRBJ1-6; 10 bases are a match to TRBD1. The V gene's germline CDR1 is SGHRS and CDR2 YFSETQ. This CDR3 has 14 amino acids. J lost 9 bases, V lost 3 bases, and 3 bases had no gene match. This CDR3 is CASSWDRGGSPLHF. The CDR3 DNA sequence: TGCGCCAGCAGCTGGGACAGGGGAGGTTCACCCCTCCACTTT.

This clonotype was seen ten or more times. The chain has TRBV11-2 and TRBJ2-4, with a weak D call TRBD2 (6 bases). CDR3 length: 16 residues. With 4 bases removed from V and 0 bases from J, the gap between germline ends came to 13 bases. Germline V lookup: CDR1 SGHAT, CDR2 FQNNGV. For the CDR3, the DNA is TGTGCCAGCAGCTGGGAATCGCGGGGAGCCAAAAACATTCAGTACTTC. Protein sequence: CASSWESRGAKNIQYF. Based on the CDR3 plus reference TRBV11-2 and TRBJ2-4, the full variable domain is EAGVAQSPRYKIIEKRQSVAFWCNPISGHATLYWYQQILGQGPKLLIQFQNNGVVDDSQLPKDRFSAERLKGVDSTLKIQPAKLEDSAVYLCASSWESRGAKNIQYFGAGTRLSVL.

The chain links TRBV11-3 to TRBJ2-2, with D maybe TRBD1 (6 bases). V was clipped by 5 bases and J by 4 bases, with 17 bases between them. Germline CDR1 and CDR2: SGHNT and YENEEA. This CDR3 is built from 16 residues. The CDR3, as DNA: TGTGCCAGCAGCGATACCCACAGGGATTTCACCGGGGAGCTGTTTTTT. Its protein product is CASSDTHRDFTGELFF.